This T cell receptor (beta chain) appears in the sequencing data of a study of Tregs in tolerant kidney transplant recipients (dated 2019 in TCRdb). Broadly, across the study: Related donors were used in the transplants with nonmyeloablative bone marrow transplantation, and mixed chimerism was transient in the human trials. Before combined kidney and bone marrow transplantation, this study identified donor-specific regulatory T cells using TCRbeta sequencing and then followed those same cells after transplant.

Notes on this clone: Its antigen is unknown. Base qualities are not at hand, and no much larger clone is one base apart.

Per the publication, the time point label means: blood sample drawn before combined kidney and bone marrow transplant. Thawed PBMCs were FACS-sorted into unstimulated Tregs (CD4+CD25+CD127-), CD4+ non-Tregs (CD4+CD25-), CD4 cells and CD8 cells. Prior to Treg sorting, thawed PBMCs were rested overnight at 37 degrees C with approximately 180 IU/ml IL-2. Patients were several combined kidney and bone marrow transplant recipients from the ITN036ST trial, and only these trial subjects had samples available. Healthy control blood was separated into PBMCs by Ficoll density gradient and cryopreserved, and patient PBMCs were collected both before and after transplant. The cysteine opens and the phenylalanine closes a CDR3 of 16 amino acids. Here the CDR3 DNA is all that survives: 48 bases in frame from base 1. Based on the germline V gene, the CDR1 and CDR2 sequences are SGHTA and FQGNSA. Deletion took 5 bases off V and 0 bases off J, with a span of 17 bases between the germline ends.

On the study overall, not on this receptor specifically: Donor-specific Treg expansion exceeded global Treg expansion in tolerant patients, suggesting antigen-driven rather than nonspecific expansion. Expanding Tregs with activated donor B cells appeared to identify the most biologically relevant and donor-specific TCRbeta repertoire. Biological reproducibility was not examined directly, but technical replication error appeared to be minimal. Because the study included only a small number of patients, the results must be confirmed in larger populations and under other immunosuppression protocols. Because the PCR primers were changed over time for some patients, nucleotide-level comparison could not be performed across the samples from those patients.

Genomic DNA was extracted from sorted cells with the QIAGEN DNeasy Blood and Tissue Kit for TCRbeta CDR3 sequencing. High-throughput TCRbeta CDR3 sequencing, which included PCR amplification with bias correction and internal controls, was done commercially through immunoSEQ. In the paper's pipeline: Unique productive TCRbeta sequences were defined by CDR3 nucleotide sequence where primers matched, otherwise by CDR3 amino acid sequence with Vbeta and Jbeta genes. To correct sorting error, sequences shared between sorted populations at a frequency ratio of 2:1 or less were removed; the rest were assigned to the higher population. Donor-reactive sequences were defined as at least 5-fold expanded in CFSE-low cells versus unstimulated cells, with frequency of at least 0.01% in CFSE-low cells. Jensen-Shannon divergence, calculated on the top 100 TCRbeta sequences ranked by frequency, was used to quantify repertoire divergence. For samples with multiple sequencing runs, sorting error was corrected separately for each run before the runs were pooled. Not all clones reach the TCRdb copy of this immuneACCESS table, which keeps in-frame sequences only. Checked studies attribute under half of the gap to unresolved V genes and leave the rest unexplained. The V and J calls and clone size are taken from that table; D and trimming were inferred from the DNA. The sample records under 95,000 clones, 80% to 95% of which are singletons. Together, the top ten hold 0.3% to 0.4% of the sample.

Here the chain combines TRBV7-2 and TRBJ2-7; the D gene cannot be named for sure. This receptor was identified in a human donor who received a combined kidney and bone marrow transplant. The sample here was Tregs from blood, taken before the transplant. The DNA sequence follows: TGTGCCAGCAGCCCAGACGGGCAGGCTAGCTCCTACGAGCAGTACTTC. This gives the protein CASSPDGQASSYEQYF.